The source of this T cell receptor (beta chain) is a study of blood T cell repertoires in COVID-19. Study information: From T cells, B-cell-depleted T cells, or PBMCs came the material, which was cDNA or gDNA.

Profiling relied on immunoSEQ multiplex PCR, and the TCRdb table lists in-frame clones only, not all of them. Seen here are about 490,000 clones, 80% to 90% observed once, and the top ten hold approximately 2.9%. V dropped 0 bases and J dropped 7 bases, with 11 bases sitting between them. CDR3 length: 13 residues. CDR1 is SGHDT, CDR2 YYEEEE, per germline. The chain is built from TRBV5-6 and TRBJ2-7; no clear D gene. Material: peripheral blood. The TCR sequence derives from a human donor in a cohort sampled during active COVID-19. For the CDR3, the DNA is TGTGCCAGCAGCTTGGAACAGCTCAAGGAGCAGTACTTC. It codes for CASSLEQLKEQYF.